These T cell receptor beta chains were read from a single sample in a study of blood T cell repertoires in COVID-19. TCRdb keeps only in-frame clones here, not all; method: immunoSEQ multiplex PCR. This sample has about 50,000 clones, with about 82% found just once. The sample taken for sequencing was peripheral blood. Every receptor here comes from a woman aged 55-70 years with acute or convalescent COVID-19. Both conserved end residues are part of each CDR3. Fields, in order: CDR3 DNA, CDR3 protein, J gene, clone size, V gene, D gene. D genes are given only for firm matches. Only some rows state a clone size, as once, few, many or a class for expanded clones.

DNA: TGTGCCATCAGTGGGACAGGGGGCCGATTCAGCTACGAGCAGTACTTC
CDR3: CAISGTGGRFSYEQYF
J: TRBJ2-7
size: .
V: TRBV10-3
D: TRBD1

DNA: TGTGCCAGCAGCCCCGGACTTAGAACAGATACGCAGTATTTT
CDR3: CASSPGLRTDTQYF
J: TRBJ2-3
size: few
V: TRBV6-5
D: .

DNA: TGTGCCAGCAGTCCGACTCCGGAGGTAAGGAGCAATCAGCCCCAGCATTTT
CDR3: CASSPTPEVRSNQPQHF
J: TRBJ1-5
size: few
V: TRBV27
D: .

DNA: TGTGCCAGCTCACCCGGGACAGGGTTGATGATCTACGAGCAGTACTTC
CDR3: CASSPGTGLMIYEQYF
J: TRBJ2-7
size: .
V: TRBV18
D: TRBD1

DNA: TGTGCCAGCAGCTTGCAGGGGCGCAATGAGCAGTTCTTC
CDR3: CASSLQGRNEQFF
J: TRBJ2-1
size: .
V: TRBV7-3
D: .

DNA: TGTGCCAGCAGCGCCCGCGGGGTGGTGATGAATGAGCAGTTCTTC
CDR3: CASSARGVVMNEQFF
J: TRBJ2-1
size: .
V: TRBV7-9
D: .

DNA: TGCAGTGCTAGTCAGGGGGGCCAACGAGCAGATACGCAGTATTTT
CDR3: CSASQGGQRADTQYF
J: TRBJ2-3
size: .
V: TRBV20-1
D: .

DNA: TGTGCCAGCAGCTTAATGTCTAGCCCCCGAGAGACCCAGTACTTC
CDR3: CASSLMSSPRETQYF
J: TRBJ2-5
size: .
V: TRBV7-6
D: .

DNA: TGTGCCAGCAAAAGACGTGACAGGGCGCTTTATGGCTACACCTTC
CDR3: CASKRRDRALYGYTF
J: TRBJ1-2
size: .
V: TRBV28
D: TRBD1

DNA: TGTGCCAGTACCGCCTACGGGGGTGGAGAGACCCAGTACTTC
CDR3: CASTAYGGGETQYF
J: TRBJ2-5
size: .
V: TRBV19
D: .

DNA: TGTGCCAGCAACCCCTGGACAGGGGGCAAAAACATTCAGTACTTC
CDR3: CASNPWTGGKNIQYF
J: TRBJ2-4
size: .
V: TRBV6-5
D: TRBD1

DNA: TGTGCCAGTAGTGGGGTACTCGGGGGAAGGGTTGATCGGTATAGCAATCAGCCCCAGCATTTT
CDR3: CASSGVLGGRVDRYSNQPQHF
J: TRBJ1-5
size: .
V: TRBV19
D: .

DNA: TGTGCCAGTCAAGGACAGGCTAATCAGCCCCAGCATTTT
CDR3: CASQGQANQPQHF
J: TRBJ1-5
size: .
V: TRBV19
D: TRBD1

DNA: TGTGCCAGCAGTGACGGCCCCGGCGAGAGGCCCTTC
CDR3: CASSDGPGERPF
J: TRBJ1-2
size: .
V: TRBV14
D: .

DNA: TGCGCCAGCAGTGAGTCCCTGCGTCGGAATGAGCAGTTCTTC
CDR3: CASSESLRRNEQFF
J: TRBJ2-1
size: .
V: TRBV10-1
D: .

DNA: TGTGCCAGCAGTGGGGGGACAGGACTGAAAAATCAGCCCCAGCATTTT
CDR3: CASSGGTGLKNQPQHF
J: TRBJ1-5
size: .
V: TRBV6-1
D: TRBD1

DNA: TGTGCCAGCGGGCAGGGACTAGCCTTAGACGAGCAGTACTTC
CDR3: CASGQGLALDEQYF
J: TRBJ2-7
size: .
V: TRBV6-5
D: TRBD2

DNA: TGTGCCAGCTCACCCTCGGACAGGCGTCAGCCCCAGCATTTT
CDR3: CASSPSDRRQPQHF
J: TRBJ1-5
size: once
V: TRBV18
D: TRBD1

DNA: TGTGCCAGCAGCCGCCGCGGGACAGGGGGCCGAGGCTATGGCTACACCTTC
CDR3: CASSRRGTGGRGYGYTF
J: TRBJ1-2
size: .
V: TRBV3-1/TRBV3-2
D: TRBD1

DNA: TGCGCCAGCAGCTTGGAGACAGAACTGAACACTGAAGCTTTCTTT
CDR3: CASSLETELNTEAFF
J: TRBJ1-1
size: .
V: TRBV5-1
D: .